This record looks at one T cell receptor beta chain sequence and its context. This sample is drawn from a study of immune heterogeneity within non-small cell lung tumors. In the study overall: In total, the tumors were 4 squamous cell carcinomas, around ten non-squamous carcinomas and 1 not otherwise specified.

Bulk tumor genomic DNA, 500 to 600 ng per sample, was used as template. While surgery was under way, several biopsies spaced far apart were taken per primary tumor. Each patient presented with untreated, newly diagnosed non-small cell lung cancer and received curative surgery. Germline-derived CDR1 and CDR2 are DFQATT and SNEGSKA (reference sequence). The V and J ends lost 6 bases and 0 bases, in that order; junction bases with no gene match: 4. CDR3 size: 16 residues. TCR beta CDR3 regions came from multiplex PCR with 32 forward V and 13 reverse J primers. MiXCR was run by TCRdb on the multiplex PCR reads, yielding one entry per CDR3 protein. Of approximately 2,000 distinct CDR3 sequences listed, just under 30% were seen once; the top ten hold roughly 13%.

The specimen was lung tumor tissue. The chain employs TRBV20-1 and TRBJ2-6, with 11 nucleotides matching TRBD2. This clonotype originated in a woman in her forties or fifties with non-small cell lung cancer. This chain's CDR3 is CSAPTSGNSGANVLTF. Here the CDR3 DNA reads TGCAGTGCACCGACTAGCGGGAACTCTGGGGCCAACGTCCTGACTTTC.